These 10 T cell receptor beta chains came from one sample sequenced in a study of cytomegalovirus exposure and HLA in healthy donors. PCR involved 60 Vbeta and 13 Jbeta primers. Repertoires were generated with immunoSEQ multiplex PCR, while TCRdb's copy carries only in-frame clones and drops some. Among about 140,000 clones listed, around 83% were seen once. Sequenced input: PBMCs. The receptors come from a male donor in good health and CMV-seropositive.

This chain connects TRBV6-5 to TRBJ2-2; 8 nucleotides match TRBD2. The V gene end was trimmed by 8 bases and the J gene end by 5 bases; junction bases not matched to a gene: 7. Germline values: CDR1 MNHEY, CDR2 SVGAGI. CDR3 length equals 14 residues. This CDR3 is CASYRRGGTGELFF. CDR3 nucleotide sequence: TGTGCCAGCTACCGACGGGGGGGTACCGGGGAGCTGTTTTTT.

This chain links TRBV19 with TRBJ2-3; no definite D call. The ends were cut back, 5 bases at V and 9 bases at J, with 15 bases in the middle. This CDR3 is built from 13 residues. The germline gives CDR1 LNHDA, CDR2 SQIVND (reference sequence). CDR3 nucleotide sequence: TGTGCCAGTAGTCCGTCGAATCCTCTAACGCAGTATTTT. Its translation: CASSPSNPLTQYF.

CDR3 region: CASSPPRSSGDQETQYF. CDR3 bases: TGTGCCAGCAGCCCCCCTAGGTCAAGCGGAGACCAAGAGACCCAGTACTTC. The chain links TRBV9 to TRBJ2-5; a possible D gene is TRBD2 (5 bases). The CDR3 has 17 residues. V was shortened by 4 bases and J by 0 bases, with 19 bases between the two germline ends. CDR1 is SGDLS, CDR2 YYNGEE, per germline. Full variable domain (outside the CDR3, taken from reference TRBV9 and TRBJ2-5): DSGVTQTPKHLITATGQRVTLRCSPRSGDLSVYWYQQSLDQGLQFLIQYYNGEERAKGNILERFSAQQFPDLHSELNLSSLELGDSALYFCASSPPRSSGDQETQYFGPGTRLLVL.

The genes are TRBV6-4 and TRBJ2-3, with 9 bases that match TRBD2. Germline CDR1 is MRHNA and CDR2 is SNTAGT. The CDR3 runs to 15 residues. Unmatched junction bases numbered 5, after V lost 3 bases and J lost 4 bases. The CDR3 coding sequence is TGTGCCAGCAGTGAAGGCGGGGGGGCCGCAGATACGCAGTATTTT. This sequence encodes CASSEGGGAADTQYF.

The rearrangement uses TRBV9 and TRBJ2-1; perhaps TRBD2 as D (7 bases). V lost 3 bases, J lost 6 bases, and 13 bases lay in between. The CDR3 is 14 amino acids. Germline values: CDR1 SGDLS, CDR2 YYNGEE. Written as DNA, the CDR3 is TGTGCCAGCAGCGAGGGGGGACTACCCAATGAGCAGTTCTTC. This gives the protein CASSEGGLPNEQFF.

The genes are TRBV7-9 and TRBJ1-2; D is ambiguous. The V gene's germline CDR1 is SEHNR and CDR2 FQNEAQ (reference sequence). The CDR3 consists of 12 residues. Trimming took off 1 base at V and 5 bases at J, with 5 bases between the two ends. The CDR3 spells CASSLGGYGYTF. CDR3 bases: TGTGCCAGCAGCTTAGGAGGATATGGCTACACCTTC.

CDR3 residues: CASSEGGAGTEAFF. The CDR3, as DNA: TGTGCCAGCAGCGAAGGGGGGGCGGGCACTGAAGCTTTCTTT. The chain joins TRBV9 to TRBJ1-1; D is possibly TRBD1 (6 bases). Trimming removed 3 bases from V and 4 bases from J, with 13 bases in between. CDR1 and CDR2 (germline): SGDLS, YYNGEE. The CDR3 runs to 14 residues.

The rearrangement links TRBV6-5 to TRBJ1-1; tentatively, D is TRBD1 (5 bases). The germline V gene has CDR1 MNHEY and CDR2 SVGAGI. CDR3 size: 13 residues. The V and J ends lost 0 bases and 13 bases respectively, with 15 bases between them. CDR3 loop: CASSYSSEGIGFF. In DNA, the CDR3 is TGTGCCAGCAGTTACTCTTCGGAGGGGATCGGTTTCTTT.

Here the CDR3 reads CASSRQGVFEKLFF. The CDR3 DNA follows: TGTGCCAGCAGCCGACAGGGTGTATTTGAAAAACTGTTTTTT. The chain couples TRBV27 to TRBJ1-4; the match to TRBD1 covers 7 bases. Germline CDR1 MNHEY, CDR2 SMNVEV (reference sequence). V lost 6 bases, J lost 7 bases, and 8 bases stayed unmatched. This CDR3 is 14 amino acids long. The variable domain in full, completed from reference TRBV27 and TRBJ1-4, reads EAQVTQNPRYLITVTGKKLTVTCSQNMNHEYMSWYRQDPGLGLRQIYYSMNVEVTDKGDVPEGYKVSRKEKRNFPLILESPSPNQTSLYFCASSRQGVFEKLFFGSGTQLSVL.

This chain joins TRBV9 and TRBJ2-7; D may be TRBD2 (6 bases). Trimming stripped 4 bases from V and 0 bases from J, with 11 bases between. This CDR3 region has 14 residues. CDR1 SGDLS and CDR2 YYNGEE come from the germline V gene. CDR3 nucleotides: TGTGCCAGCAGCCCACGGGGGAGCTCCTACGAGCAGTACTTC. It encodes CASSPRGSSYEQYF.